One and the same sample provided the 32 T cell receptor beta chains below, sequenced in a study of B cell selection in AIRE deficiency. Conventional CD4 T cells were sorted as CD4+CD127+ cells. Assay used: immunoSEQ multiplex PCR; TCRdb lists only in-frame clones, some missing. The sample consists of some 22,000 clones, roughly 95% of them appearing once. The sample consisted of CD4+CD127+ conventional T cells sorted from PBMCs. The receptors derive from a human donor in good health.

The chain recombines TRBV13 with TRBJ1-3; D is uncertain. CDR3 length: 13 residues. Trimming took off 5 bases at V and 4 bases at J, with 9 bases between the two ends. Germline loops: CDR1 PRHDT, CDR2 FYEKMQ (reference sequence). The CDR3 sequence: CASSPIQGNTIYF. The CDR3, as DNA: TGTGCCAGCAGCCCCATACAGGGAAACACCATATATTTT.

The chain links TRBV15 to TRBJ1-5; 8 bases are shared with TRBD1. The CDR3 runs to 18 residues. V lost 2 bases and J lost 3; bases outside the gene matches: 12. The V gene's germline CDR1 is LNHNV and CDR2 YYDKDF (reference sequence). CDR3 amino acids: CATSRTTGQGGFNQPQHF. In nucleotides, the CDR3 is TGTGCCACCAGCAGAACTACCGGACAGGGCGGATTCAATCAGCCCCAGCATTTT.

The rearrangement joins TRBV12-5 to TRBJ1-4, with TRBD1 matching over 7 bases. V gave up 3 bases and J gave up 7 bases; unmatched junction bases: 11. This CDR3 is 16 amino acids long. Per germline, CDR1 LGHNT and CDR2 FRNRAP. CDR3 DNA sequence: TGTGCTAGTGGTTTTATACAGGGGCTGAGTATTGAAAAACTGTTTTTT. This codes for CASGFIQGLSIEKLFF.

This chain joins TRBV4-1 and TRBJ1-4, with D unresolved. Germline loops: CDR1 MGHRA, CDR2 YSYEKL. This CDR3 has 15 residues. The V and J ends lost 4 bases and 0 bases respectively, with 9 bases between them. The CDR3 loop is CASSPDPATNEKLFF. CDR3 coding DNA: TGCGCCAGCAGCCCGGACCCTGCAACTAATGAAAAACTGTTTTTT.

This chain connects TRBV18 to TRBJ1-1, with 9 positions matching TRBD1. This CDR3 has 17 amino acids. From germline, CDR1 is KGHSH and CDR2 LQKENI. V lost 3 bases, J lost 0 bases, and 8 bases stayed unmatched. Here the CDR3 reads CASSPGTGRWMNTEAFF. DNA for the CDR3: TGTGCCAGCTCACCCGGGACAGGGAGATGGATGAACACTGAAGCTTTCTTT.

CDR3 amino acids: CASSWGQGRDSPLHF. The DNA of the CDR3 is TGTGCCAGCAGTTGGGGACAGGGTAGGGATTCACCCCTCCACTTT. The gene calls are TRBV27 and TRBJ1-6; 9 bases fit TRBD1. The CDR3 covers 15 residues. The trim removed 4 bases at V and 8 bases at J, leaving 6 bases unmatched. CDR1 is MNHEY and CDR2 is SMNVEV in the germline V gene (reference sequence).

This chain joins TRBV11-2 and TRBJ2-2; possibly TRBD1 or TRBD2 for D (6 bases each). V was shortened by 7 bases and J by 6 bases, with 18 bases between the two germline ends. Germline V gene data show CDR1 as SGHAT and CDR2 as FQNNGV. The CDR3 is 15 residues long. The CDR3 DNA is TGTGCCAGCACCATTGGTCCGAGGGGGGCCGGGGAGCTGTTTTTT. Residues: CASTIGPRGAGELFF.

This sequence joins TRBV6-5 and TRBJ2-2; D is perhaps TRBD2 (5 bases). V shed 8 bases and J shed 0 bases, with 7 bases lying between them. The CDR3 is 13 residues long. In germline, CDR1 is MNHEY, CDR2 SVGAGI. CDR3 residues: CASRGTNTGELFF. The CDR3, as DNA: TGTGCCAGCCGGGGAACGAACACCGGGGAGCTGTTTTTT.

This rearrangement joins TRBV29-1 to TRBJ2-5; no definite D call. The CDR3 has 13 amino acids. Germline V CDR1 and CDR2: SQVTM, ANQGSEA. Trimming pared 2 bases from V and 6 bases from J, leaving 13 bases between. The CDR3 spells CSVEFGPRQTQYF. CDR3 DNA: TGCAGCGTTGAATTTGGACCGCGCCAGACCCAGTACTTC.

This clone occurred once. This sequence joins TRBV10-3 and TRBJ2-4, with D perhaps matching TRBD1 (6 bases). The length of the CDR3 is 16 residues. V lost 3 bases and J lost 2, with 14 bases in between. The germline gives CDR1 ENHRY, CDR2 SYGVKD. The DNA for the CDR3 is TGTGCCATCAGTGATAGGGCAGGGGATACCAAAAACATTCAGTACTTC. As protein: CAISDRAGDTKNIQYF.

The chain couples TRBV7-2 to TRBJ2-2, with D possibly matching TRBD1 (6 bases). The germline V and J ends were trimmed by 2 bases and 2 bases, with 12 bases remaining between them. The CDR3 totals 16 residues. In germline, CDR1 is SGHTA, CDR2 FQGNSA. CDR3 residues: CASSLRGMGNTGELFF. Here the CDR3 DNA reads TGTGCCAGCAGCTTAAGGGGGATGGGAAACACCGGGGAGCTGTTTTTT.

The chain uses TRBV30 and TRBJ1-1, with D possibly matching TRBD1 (6 bases). Trimming cost V 4 bases and J 4 bases, with 10 bases left between them. This CDR3 region has 12 residues. Germline CDR1 reads GTSNPN; CDR2 reads SVGIG (reference sequence). The CDR3 reads CAWMDRPTEAFF. CDR3 DNA sequence: TGTGCCTGGATGGACAGACCCACTGAAGCTTTCTTT.

The chain links TRBV5-5 to TRBJ1-1; D perhaps matches TRBD1 (6 bases). V lost 0 bases, J lost 5 bases, and 17 bases lay in between. Per germline, CDR1 SGHKS and CDR2 YYEKEE (reference sequence). There are 16 residues in the CDR3. CDR3 loop: CASSLDGAGAETEAFF. The CDR3 DNA reads TGTGCCAGCAGCTTGGACGGGGCAGGGGCAGAGACTGAAGCTTTCTTT. Drawing the rest from reference TRBV5-5 and TRBJ1-1, the complete variable domain is DAGVTQSPTHLIKTRGQQVTLRCSPISGHKSVSWYQQVLGQGPQFIFQYYEKEERGRGNFPDRFSARQFPNYSSELNVNALLLGDSALYLCASSLDGAGAETEAFFGQGTRLTVV.

The chain couples TRBV6-5 to TRBJ2-3, with unresolved D. Trimming pared 4 bases from V and 6 bases from J, leaving 11 bases between. CDR3 length: 13 residues. From germline, CDR1 is MNHEY and CDR2 SVGAGI. This CDR3 reads CASSSVPGDTQYF. CDR3 sequence (DNA): TGTGCCAGCAGTTCGGTTCCCGGGGATACGCAGTATTTT.

The chain employs TRBV6-1 and TRBJ1-1, with D unclear. This CDR3 is built from 15 residues. Deletions cut 1 base from V and 2 bases from J, with 11 bases between. Germline CDR1 is MNHNS and CDR2 is SASEGT. The CDR3 is CASSEDPGENTEAFF. The CDR3 DNA sequence: TGTGCCAGCAGTGAAGACCCGGGAGAAAACACTGAAGCTTTCTTT.

The V gene is TRBV7-9, the J gene TRBJ1-1, with D unresolved. V dropped 7 bases and J dropped 6 bases, with 15 bases sitting between them. The CDR3 extends over 13 amino acids. Germline values: CDR1 SEHNR, CDR2 FQNEAQ (reference sequence). As DNA, the CDR3 is TGTGCCAGCACCCCATTGAGGAGGTCTGAAGCTTTCTTT. This sequence encodes CASTPLRRSEAFF. Using reference TRBV7-9 and TRBJ1-1 for the parts outside the CDR3, the full variable domain is DTGVSQNPRHKITKRGQNVTFRCDPISEHNRLYWYRQTLGQGPEFLTYFQNEAQLEKSRLLSDRFSAERPKGSFSTLEIQRTEQGDSAMYLCASTPLRRSEAFFGQGTRLTVV.

V usage is TRBV7-2 and J usage is TRBJ2-5; D unresolved. Trimming removed 5 bases at V and 1 base at J, with 8 bases between. Germline V gene data show CDR1 as SGHTA and CDR2 as FQGNSA. The CDR3 extends over 13 amino acids. DNA for the CDR3: TGTGCCAGCAGCCCATCAACCCAAGAGACCCAGTACTTC. It encodes CASSPSTQETQYF.

V and J are TRBV11-2 and TRBJ2-3, with 7 nucleotides matching TRBD2. V lost 4 bases to trimming and J lost 3 bases; unmatched junction nucleotides: 10. The CDR3 extends over 16 amino acids. Germline V lookup: CDR1 SGHAT, CDR2 FQNNGV. The DNA for the CDR3 is TGTGCCAGCAGCTCGCCTCGGGGGGTCAGGACAGATACGCAGTATTTT. This translates into CASSSPRGVRTDTQYF.

This rearrangement joins TRBV6-5 to TRBJ2-7, with TRBD2 matching over 13 bases. Germline CDR1 reads MNHEY; CDR2 reads SVGAGI. The length of the CDR3 is 15 residues. The ends lost 4 bases at V and 2 bases at J; junction bases unmatched: 2. DNA for the CDR3: TGTGCCAGCAGTTCTGGGACTAGCGGGACCTACGAGCAGTACTTC. Amino acids: CASSSGTSGTYEQYF.

This clone was recorded only once. The CDR3 DNA is TGTGCCAGCAGTTCCTTGGAAGATGGCTACACCTTC. Translation gives CASSSLEDGYTF. The chain links TRBV28 to TRBJ1-2; D gene unclear. Germline assignment: CDR1 MDHEN and CDR2 SYDVKM. The CDR3 consists of 12 residues. V was cut by 4 bases and J by 6 bases, with 9 bases left in between.

The CDR3, as DNA: TGTGCCAGCAGCTTGGGGCGGCTTTCCTACGAGCAGTACTTC. Translation gives CASSLGRLSYEQYF. The rearrangement joins TRBV5-6 to TRBJ2-7; D gene unclear. There are 14 residues in the CDR3. The germline V and J ends were trimmed by 0 bases and 1 base, with 8 bases remaining between them. Germline CDR1 and CDR2: SGHDT and YYEEEE.

The chain carries TRBV5-1 and TRBJ2-3; D is unresolved. Germline assignment: CDR1 SGHRS and CDR2 YFSETQ. CDR3 size: 13 residues. Trimming pared 7 bases from V and 0 bases from J, leaving 9 bases between. The CDR3 reads CASSETSTDTQYF. CDR3 in DNA: TGCGCCAGCTCAGAGACTAGCACAGATACGCAGTATTTT.

The chain couples TRBV20-1 to TRBJ1-2; D unclear. Germline-derived CDR1 and CDR2 are DFQATT and SNEGSKA (reference sequence). V shed 3 bases and J shed 4 bases, with 6 bases lying between them. The CDR3 has 11 amino acids. The CDR3 bases are TGCAGTGCTAGTGCGGTCTATGGCTACACCTTC. Protein sequence: CSASAVYGYTF.

The chain has TRBV5-1 and TRBJ1-1; 9 bases are shared with TRBD1. The CDR3 length is 15 residues. J was trimmed by 2 bases and V by 4 bases; bases with no gene match: 6. From germline, CDR1 is SGHRS and CDR2 YFSETQ. The CDR3 is CASSPRQGVNTEAFF. The DNA for the CDR3 is TGCGCCAGCAGCCCTAGACAGGGGGTAAACACTGAAGCTTTCTTT.

V gene TRBV7-3 combines with J gene TRBJ2-3; possibly TRBD2 for D (5 bases). Between the trimmed V and J ends, which lost 5 bases and 5 bases, there was a span of 17 bases. The V gene's germline CDR1 is SGHTA and CDR2 FQGTGA. This CDR3 spans 15 amino acids. The CDR3 loop reads CASSLSPGEIDTQYF. The CDR3 DNA reads TGTGCCAGCAGCCTTTCCCCTGGGGAGATAGATACGCAGTATTTT.

V is TRBV2 and J is TRBJ1-5, with D tentatively TRBD1 (5 bases). This CDR3 is built from 16 residues. CDR1 and CDR2 (germline): SNHLY, FYNNEI. Between the trimmed V and J ends, which lost 2 bases and 5 bases, there was a span of 16 bases. The CDR3 DNA follows: TGTGCCAGCAGTGAAAGGGGTTCCAGGGAGGATCAGCCCCAGCATTTT. This gives the protein CASSERGSREDQPQHF.

V usage is TRBV10-3 and J usage is TRBJ2-1; 12 bases match TRBD2. The CDR3 sequence is 15 residues long. Unmatched junction bases numbered 4, after V lost 4 bases and J lost 6 bases. The germline V gene encodes CDR1 ENHRY and CDR2 SYGVKD. The CDR3 DNA reads as TGTGCCATCAGTGTGACTAGCGGGGGAACCAATGAGCAGTTCTTC. Its translation: CAISVTSGGTNEQFF.

The chain joins TRBV11-3 to TRBJ2-1; 9 bases match TRBD2. V gave up 6 bases and J gave up 3 bases; unmatched junction bases: 15. CDR1 and CDR2 from the germline V gene are SGHNT and YENEEA. The CDR3 sequence is 18 residues long. In DNA form, the CDR3 reads TGTGCCAGCAGTCTAGGGCTAGCGGGGCCCGTGGGCTACAATGAGCAGTTCTTC. Translating it yields CASSLGLAGPVGYNEQFF.

The chain joins TRBV5-1 to TRBJ2-2; 7 nucleotides align to TRBD1. Germline V gene data show CDR1 as SGHRS and CDR2 as YFSETQ. Trimming removed 1 base from V and 3 bases from J; junction bases left unmatched: 0. The CDR3 is 14 residues long. CDR3 protein: CASSLTGDTGELFF. The CDR3 DNA reads TGCGCCAGCAGCTTGACAGGGGACACCGGGGAGCTGTTTTTT.

The chain combines TRBV6-6 with TRBJ2-5; either TRBD1 or TRBD2 may supply D (6 bases each). Germline CDR1 MNHNY, CDR2 SVGAGI (reference sequence). This CDR3 is built from 14 residues. The germline V and J ends were trimmed by 5 bases and 4 bases, with 14 bases remaining between them. The CDR3 loop is CASSLGGRGETQYF. The CDR3 bases are TGTGCCAGCAGTCTCGGGGGCCGGGGAGAGACCCAGTACTTC.

V and J are TRBV11-3 and TRBJ1-2, with TRBD1 as a possible D gene (6 bases). Trimming took off 1 base at V and 6 bases at J, with 9 bases between the two ends. Germline CDR1 and CDR2: SGHNT and YENEEA. The CDR3 consists of 13 residues. In DNA form, the CDR3 reads TGTGCCAGCAGCTTAGGGGCAGGGGATGGCTACACCTTC. Amino acids: CASSLGAGDGYTF.

The chain links TRBV28 to TRBJ2-5; either TRBD1 or TRBD2 may fit D (6 bases each). Germline CDR1 and CDR2: MDHEN and SYDVKM. The CDR3 loop spans 14 amino acids. Trimming left V 3 bases short and J 7 bases short, with 15 bases between. The CDR3: CASSFLGGEGTQYF. CDR3 coding DNA: TGTGCCAGCAGTTTCCTGGGGGGCGAGGGGACCCAGTACTTC.